Detailed here is one T cell receptor (beta chain). As yet, its antigen is unknown. The sample originates from a study of beta chain features in type 1 diabetes. Looking at the study overall: Examination covered some 99,000,000 sorted cells spanning all samples.

Of the isolated RNA, all was reverse transcribed, and so the sequenced material was expressed TCRB transcripts. The repertoire was sequenced with immunoSEQ multiplex PCR; TCRdb's copy has only in-frame clones and lacks some. This table holds 250,000 to 350,000 clones, over 12% found once. The CDR3 length is 14 residues. CDR1 SNHLY and CDR2 FYNNEI come from the germline V gene. Trimming left V 2 bases short and J 3 bases short, with 10 bases between. Study-level findings and limits: Type 1 diabetes patients had TCRB CDR3s that were shorter (moderately but significantly so) in all four CD4+ subsets.

The chain has TRBV2 and TRBJ1-1; no firm D call. The sequencing sample was made of naive CD4+ T cells from blood. The receptor was isolated from a man aged 18-30 years with type 1 diabetes. DNA for the CDR3: TGTGCCAGCAGTGAACAACTACGGGACACTGAAGCTTTCTTT. Protein: CASSEQLRDTEAFF.